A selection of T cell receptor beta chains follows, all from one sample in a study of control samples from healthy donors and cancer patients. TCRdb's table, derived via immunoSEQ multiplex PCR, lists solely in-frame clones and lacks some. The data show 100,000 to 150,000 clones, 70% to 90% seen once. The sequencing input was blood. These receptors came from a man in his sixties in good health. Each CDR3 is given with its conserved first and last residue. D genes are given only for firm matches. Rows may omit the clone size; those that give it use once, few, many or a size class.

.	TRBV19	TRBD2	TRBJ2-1	TGTGCCAGTAAGAACCGACTAGCGGGGGGGGTTGAGCAGTTCTTC	CASKNRLAGGVEQFF
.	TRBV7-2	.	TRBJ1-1	TGTGCCAGCAGCCTCGGAGCGGCGGAAGCTTTCTTT	CASSLGAAEAFF
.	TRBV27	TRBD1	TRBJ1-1	TGTGCCAGCAGTCGTTATCAGGGGGCGGCTTACACTGAAGCTTTCTTT	CASSRYQGAAYTEAFF
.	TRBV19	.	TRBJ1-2	TGTGCCAGTAGTCCCGGACGGGGAATCGCTAACTATGGCTACACCTTC	CASSPGRGIANYGYTF
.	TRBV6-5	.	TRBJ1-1	TGTGCCAGCAGTCCCCGACCACAAGAGAACACTGAAGCTTTCTTT	CASSPRPQENTEAFF
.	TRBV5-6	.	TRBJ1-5	TGTGCCAGCAGCTTGGAACGGGTGGCAACGGGTCAGCCCCAGCATTTT	CASSLERVATGQPQHF
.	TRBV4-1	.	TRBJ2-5	TGCGCCAGCAGCCAAGGGGGCGTTCTAGAGACCCAGTACTTC	CASSQGGVLETQYF
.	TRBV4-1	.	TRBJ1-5	TGCGCCAGCAGCCAAGAAGCGTCTTATAGCAATCAGCCCCAGCATTTT	CASSQEASYSNQPQHF
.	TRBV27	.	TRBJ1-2	TGTGCCAGCAGTTTATCGACGGGGAACTATGGCTACACCTTC	CASSLSTGNYGYTF
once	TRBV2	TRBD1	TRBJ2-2	TGTGCCAGCCGTTTTCCGGGACAGGGGATTACCGGGGAGCTGTTTTTT	CASRFPGQGITGELFF
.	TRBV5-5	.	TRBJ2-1	TGTGCCAGCAGCGCCGATGGGGGTAACGATGAGCAGTTCTTC	CASSADGGNDEQFF
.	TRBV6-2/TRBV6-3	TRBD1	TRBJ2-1	TGTGCCAGCAGTCCAGGGGGCTCGGGGATCAATGAGCAGTTCTTC	CASSPGGSGINEQFF
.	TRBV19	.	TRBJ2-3	TGTGCCAGTAGTATGGGGGGTGATACGCAGTATTTT	CASSMGGDTQYF
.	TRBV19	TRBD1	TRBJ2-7	TGTGCCAGTACCGTTACCGGGACAGGGGCTGGCGAGCAGTACTTC	CASTVTGTGAGEQYF
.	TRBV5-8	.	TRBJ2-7	TGTGCCAGCAGCTTGCGGGGCGTCTACGAGCAGTACTTC	CASSLRGVYEQYF
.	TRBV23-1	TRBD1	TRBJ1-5	TGCGCCAGCAGTCAATTTATCTGGAAGTACCACAATGGGACAGGGGATCAGCCCCAGCATTTT	CASSQFIWKYHNGTGDQPQHF
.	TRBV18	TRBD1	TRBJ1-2	TGTGCCAGCTCACCGCAGGGGGCGGGCTATGGCTACACCTTC	CASSPQGAGYGYTF
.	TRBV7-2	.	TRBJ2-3	TGTGCCAGCAGCTTCATCGGGGGGCCCGCCACAGATACGCAGTATTTT	CASSFIGGPATDTQYF
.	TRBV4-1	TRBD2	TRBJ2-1	TGCGCCAGCAGCCAAGACCTTTTCGGACTAGGGCACAATGAGCAGTTCTTC	CASSQDLFGLGHNEQFF
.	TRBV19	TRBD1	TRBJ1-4	TGTGCCAGTAGTGTTACGGGGGGACAGTATGAAAAACTGTTTTTT	CASSVTGGQYEKLFF
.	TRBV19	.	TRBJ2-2	TGTGCCAGTACGGACACCGGGGAGCTGTTTTTT	CASTDTGELFF
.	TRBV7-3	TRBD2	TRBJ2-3	TGTGCCAGCAGCCGATCGTCTGGACTAGCGGGTTCTAGCACAGATACGCAGTATTTT	CASSRSSGLAGSSTDTQYF
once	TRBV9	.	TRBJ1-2	TGTGCCAGCAGCCCCGGGGGAGCTAACTATGGCTACACCTTC	CASSPGGANYGYTF
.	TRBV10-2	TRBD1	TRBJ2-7	TGCGCCAGCAGTGGGACAGGGGTAGGGAGCAACGAGCAGTACTTC	CASSGTGVGSNEQYF
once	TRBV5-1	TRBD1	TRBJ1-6	TGCGCCAGCAGCTTGGAGGGACAGGTTTTTTCACCCCTCCACTTT	CASSLEGQVFSPLHF
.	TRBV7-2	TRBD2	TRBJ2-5	TGTGCCAGCAGTCCGCCGGGACTAGCGGGGCAAGAGACCCAGTACTTC	CASSPPGLAGQETQYF
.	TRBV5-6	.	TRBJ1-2	TGTGCCAGCAGCTTGCCGGTGGGCCACGGCTATGGCTACACCTTC	CASSLPVGHGYGYTF
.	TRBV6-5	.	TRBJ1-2	TGTGCCAGCAGACCTCCCGAGGGGACGTATGGCTACACCTTC	CASRPPEGTYGYTF
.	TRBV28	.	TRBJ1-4	TGTGCCAGCAGTTGGGGCGGACCTAATGAAAAACTGTTTTTT	CASSWGGPNEKLFF
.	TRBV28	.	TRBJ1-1	TGTGCCAGCAGGACGGGCTCCCCGATCGAGGGCACTGAAGCTTTCTTT	CASRTGSPIEGTEAFF
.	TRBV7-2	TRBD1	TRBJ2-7	TGTGCCAGCAGCTTTCAACAGGGGGTGGGCGAGCAGTACTTC	CASSFQQGVGEQYF
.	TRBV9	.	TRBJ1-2	TGTGCCAGCAGCGTCTCCTTCGTGGGGGGGTCTAACTATGGCTACACCTTC	CASSVSFVGGSNYGYTF
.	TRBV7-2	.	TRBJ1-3	TGTGCCAGCAGCTTAGGGGGCTCTGGAAACACCATATATTTT	CASSLGGSGNTIYF
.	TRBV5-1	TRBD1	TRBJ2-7	TGCGCCAGCAGCTTGGGGCACCCGACAGGGACCTACGAGCAGTACTTC	CASSLGHPTGTYEQYF
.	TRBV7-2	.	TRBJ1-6	TGTGCCAGCAGCTCCCAGGGTTCTGGGTATAATTCACCCCTCCACTTT	CASSSQGSGYNSPLHF
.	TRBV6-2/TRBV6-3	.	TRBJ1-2	TGTGCCAGCAGTATGGACAGCTATGGCTACACCTTC	CASSMDSYGYTF
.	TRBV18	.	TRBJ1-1	TGTGCCAGCTCACAGGGACAAGGCATGAACACTGAAGCTTTCTTT	CASSQGQGMNTEAFF
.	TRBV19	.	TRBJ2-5	TGTGCCAGTAGTATACAGGGGATCCTGGAGACCCAGTACTTC	CASSIQGILETQYF
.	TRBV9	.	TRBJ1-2	TGTGCCAGCAGCCGTTCCGGCGGGTTTAACTATGGCTACACCTTC	CASSRSGGFNYGYTF
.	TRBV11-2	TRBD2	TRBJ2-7	TGTGCCAGCAGTCGGGAGGGGTTAGTCCACGAGCAGTACTTC	CASSREGLVHEQYF
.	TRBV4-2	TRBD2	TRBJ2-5	TGTGCCAGCAGCCCCCTAGCGGGGGGGATGCAAGAGACCCAGTACTTC	CASSPLAGGMQETQYF
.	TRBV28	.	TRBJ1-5	TGTGCCAGCAGTTTTGTCAGCTCCTTTCGCAATCAGCCCCAGCATTTT	CASSFVSSFRNQPQHF
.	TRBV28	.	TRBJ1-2	TGTGCCAGCAGTTTCCACCGACCGCAGAACTATGGCTACACCTTC	CASSFHRPQNYGYTF
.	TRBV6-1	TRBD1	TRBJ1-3	TGTGCCAGCAGTGACGGGACAGGGTCCGGAAACACCATATATTTT	CASSDGTGSGNTIYF
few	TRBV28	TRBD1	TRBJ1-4	TGTGCCAGCAGCATCGGGACAGCAACTAATGAAAAACTGTTTTTT	CASSIGTATNEKLFF
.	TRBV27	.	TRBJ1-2	TGTGCCAGCAGACCGTGGGGGGTTAACTATGGCTACACCTTC	CASRPWGVNYGYTF
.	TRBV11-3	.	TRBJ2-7	TGTGCCAGCAGCTTAGGGGCCACCGGGGCGATGGCCTACGAGCAGTACTTC	CASSLGATGAMAYEQYF
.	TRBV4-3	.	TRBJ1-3	TGCGCCAGCAAGGTCCAGGGTCCTGGAAACACCATATATTTT	CASKVQGPGNTIYF
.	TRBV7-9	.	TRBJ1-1	TGTGCCAGCAGCGCCAACACTGAAGCTTTCTTT	CASSANTEAFF
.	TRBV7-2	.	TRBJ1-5	TGTGCCAGCAGCTTAAATTCACAGGGAAATCAGCCCCAGCATTTT	CASSLNSQGNQPQHF
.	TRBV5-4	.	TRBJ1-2	TGTGCCAGCAGCTTGGAATCAGGGCTACAGGGCTACACCTTC	CASSLESGLQGYTF
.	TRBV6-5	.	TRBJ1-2	TGTGCCAGCCAGGGACGGCCTGAGGGCTACACCTTC	CASQGRPEGYTF
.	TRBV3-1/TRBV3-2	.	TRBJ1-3	TGTGCCAGCAGCCCCGTACAGGGAACCGGAAACACCATATATTTT	CASSPVQGTGNTIYF
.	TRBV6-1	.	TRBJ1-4	TGTGCCAGCAGTGAAGCAGAACGGACCGGGGAAAAACTGTTTTTT	CASSEAERTGEKLFF
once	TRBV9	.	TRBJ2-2	TGTGCCAGCAGCGGGACCCGGGAGCTGTTTTTT	CASSGTRELFF